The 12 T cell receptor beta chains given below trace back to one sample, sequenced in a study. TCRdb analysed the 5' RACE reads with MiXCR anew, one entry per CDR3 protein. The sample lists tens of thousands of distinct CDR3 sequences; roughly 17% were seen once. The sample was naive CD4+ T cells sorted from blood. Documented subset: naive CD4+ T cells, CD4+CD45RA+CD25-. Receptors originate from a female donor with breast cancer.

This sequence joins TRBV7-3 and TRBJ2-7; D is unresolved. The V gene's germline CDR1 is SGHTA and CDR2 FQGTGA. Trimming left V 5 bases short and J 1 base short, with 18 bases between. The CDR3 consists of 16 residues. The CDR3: CASSLPAPCISYEQYF. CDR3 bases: TGTGCCAGCAGCCTACCGGCTCCGTGCATTTCCTACGAGCAGTACTTC.

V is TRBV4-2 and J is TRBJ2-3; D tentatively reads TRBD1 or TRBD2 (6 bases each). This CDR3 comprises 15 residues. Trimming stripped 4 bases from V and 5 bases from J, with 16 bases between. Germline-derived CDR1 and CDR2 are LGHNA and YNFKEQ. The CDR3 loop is CASSPKEGGGDTQYF. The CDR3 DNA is TGTGCCAGCAGCCCCAAGGAAGGGGGAGGAGATACGCAGTATTTT.

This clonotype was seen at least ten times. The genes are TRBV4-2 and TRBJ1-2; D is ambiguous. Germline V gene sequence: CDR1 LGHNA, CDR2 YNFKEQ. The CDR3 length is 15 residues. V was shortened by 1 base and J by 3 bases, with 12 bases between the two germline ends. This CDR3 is CASSQVSKGDYGYTF. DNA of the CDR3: TGTGCCAGCAGCCAAGTCAGTAAGGGCGACTATGGCTACACCTTC.

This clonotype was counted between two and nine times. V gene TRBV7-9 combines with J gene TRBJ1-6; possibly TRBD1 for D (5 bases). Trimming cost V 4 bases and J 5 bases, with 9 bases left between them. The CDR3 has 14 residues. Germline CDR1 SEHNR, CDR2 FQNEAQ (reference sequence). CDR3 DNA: TGTGCCAGCAGCTCCGGGACCAATAATTCACCCCTCCACTTT. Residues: CASSSGTNNSPLHF.

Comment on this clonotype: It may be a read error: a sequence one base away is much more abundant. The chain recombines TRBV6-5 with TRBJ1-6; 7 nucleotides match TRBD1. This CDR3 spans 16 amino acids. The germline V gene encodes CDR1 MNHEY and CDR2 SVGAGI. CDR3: CASSSLGTDYNSPLRF. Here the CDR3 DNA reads TGTGCCAGCAGTTCCCTCGGGACAGACTATAATTCACCCCTCCGCTTT.

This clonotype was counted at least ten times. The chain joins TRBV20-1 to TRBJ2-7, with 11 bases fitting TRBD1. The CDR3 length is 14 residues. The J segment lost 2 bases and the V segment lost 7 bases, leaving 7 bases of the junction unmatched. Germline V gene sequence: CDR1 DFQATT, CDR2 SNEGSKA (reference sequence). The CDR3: CSEESGQGAYEQYF. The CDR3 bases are TGCAGTGAGGAGTCGGGACAGGGGGCCTACGAGCAGTACTTC.

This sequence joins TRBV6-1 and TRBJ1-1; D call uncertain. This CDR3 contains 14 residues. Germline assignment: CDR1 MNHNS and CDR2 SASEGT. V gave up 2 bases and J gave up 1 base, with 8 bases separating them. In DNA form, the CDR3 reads TGTGCCAGCAGTGAACATGTGAGGAACACTGAAGCTTTCTTT. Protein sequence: CASSEHVRNTEAFF.

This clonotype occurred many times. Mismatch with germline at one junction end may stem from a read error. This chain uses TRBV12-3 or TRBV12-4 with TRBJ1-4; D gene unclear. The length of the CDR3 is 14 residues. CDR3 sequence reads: CASSIAAGGEKLFF. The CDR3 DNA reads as TGTGCCAGCAGTATAGCGGCCGGTGGTGAAAAACTGTTTTTT.

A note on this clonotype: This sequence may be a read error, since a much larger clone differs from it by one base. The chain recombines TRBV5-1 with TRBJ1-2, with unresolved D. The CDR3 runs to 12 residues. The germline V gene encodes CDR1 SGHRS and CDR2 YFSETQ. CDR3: CASGLDGKGYTF. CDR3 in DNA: TGCGCCAGCGGCTTGGATGGGAAAGGCTACACCTTC.

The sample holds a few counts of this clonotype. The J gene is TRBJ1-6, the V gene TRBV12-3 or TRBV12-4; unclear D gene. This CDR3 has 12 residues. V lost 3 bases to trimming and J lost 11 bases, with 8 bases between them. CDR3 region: CASSLNGPPLHF. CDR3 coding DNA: TGTGCCAGCAGTTTGAACGGGCCACCCCTCCACTTT.

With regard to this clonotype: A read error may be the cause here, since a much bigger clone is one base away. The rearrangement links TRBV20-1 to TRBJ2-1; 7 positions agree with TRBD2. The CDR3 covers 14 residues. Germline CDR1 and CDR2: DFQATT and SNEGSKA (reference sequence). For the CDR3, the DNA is TGCAGTGCTAGCGTTCGCGGGAGAGGTGGTGAGAAGTTCTTC. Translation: CSASVRGRGGEKFF.

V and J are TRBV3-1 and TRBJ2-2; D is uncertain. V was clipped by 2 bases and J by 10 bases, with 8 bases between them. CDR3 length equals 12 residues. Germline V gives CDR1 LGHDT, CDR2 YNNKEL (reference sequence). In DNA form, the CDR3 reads TGTGCCAGCAGCCAATATCACGAGGAGCTGTTTTTT. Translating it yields CASSQYHEELFF.